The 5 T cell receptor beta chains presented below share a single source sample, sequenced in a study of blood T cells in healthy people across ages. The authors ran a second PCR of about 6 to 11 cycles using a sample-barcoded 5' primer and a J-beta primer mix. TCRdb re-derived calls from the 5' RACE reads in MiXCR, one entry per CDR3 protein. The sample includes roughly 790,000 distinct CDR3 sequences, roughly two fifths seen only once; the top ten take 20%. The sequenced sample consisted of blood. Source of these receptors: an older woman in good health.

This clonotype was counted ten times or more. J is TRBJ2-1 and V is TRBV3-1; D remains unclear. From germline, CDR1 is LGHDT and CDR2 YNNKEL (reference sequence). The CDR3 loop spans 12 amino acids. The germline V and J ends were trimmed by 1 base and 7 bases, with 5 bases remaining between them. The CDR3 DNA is TGTGCCAGCAGCCAAGCTGAAAATGAGCAGTTCTTC. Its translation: CASSQAENEQFF.

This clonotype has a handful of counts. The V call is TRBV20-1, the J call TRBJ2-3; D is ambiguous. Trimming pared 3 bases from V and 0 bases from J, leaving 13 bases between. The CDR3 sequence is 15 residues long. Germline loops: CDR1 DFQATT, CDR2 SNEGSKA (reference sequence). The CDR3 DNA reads TGCAGTGCTAGTGGGTTACAGTCTAGCACAGATACGCAGTATTTT. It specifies CSASGLQSSTDTQYF.

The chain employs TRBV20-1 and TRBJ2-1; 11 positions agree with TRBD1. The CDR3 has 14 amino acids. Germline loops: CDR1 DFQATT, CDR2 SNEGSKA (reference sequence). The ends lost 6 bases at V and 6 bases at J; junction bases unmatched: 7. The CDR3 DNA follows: TGCAGTGCATTGGACAGGGGGCTCGGCAATGAGCAGTTCTTC. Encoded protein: CSALDRGLGNEQFF.

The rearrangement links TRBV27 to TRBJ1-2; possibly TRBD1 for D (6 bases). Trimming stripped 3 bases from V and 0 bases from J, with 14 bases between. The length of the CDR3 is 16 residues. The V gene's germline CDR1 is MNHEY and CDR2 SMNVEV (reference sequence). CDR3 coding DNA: TGTGCCAGCAGTTTGACCGGGGGGCCGTCTAACTATGGCTACACCTTC. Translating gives CASSLTGGPSNYGYTF.

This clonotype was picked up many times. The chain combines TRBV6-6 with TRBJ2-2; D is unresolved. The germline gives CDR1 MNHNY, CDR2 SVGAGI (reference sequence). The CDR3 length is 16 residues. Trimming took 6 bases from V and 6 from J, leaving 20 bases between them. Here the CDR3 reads CASSPSFPGLAGELFF. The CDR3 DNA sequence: TGTGCCAGCAGCCCGTCGTTCCCGGGTTTGGCCGGGGAGCTGTTTTTT.